This TCR beta chain was identified during a study of T cells after yellow fever vaccination. Overall study findings and caveats: The study re-detected most primary-vaccination clones after the booster (roughly 96% CD4, around 89% CD8).

Trimming took 0 bases from V and 5 from J; bases not matched to a gene: 7. The germline CDR1 and CDR2 sequences are MNHEY and SVGAGI. CDR3 length: 17 residues. MiXCR, applied by TCRdb to the 5' RACE reads, yields one record per CDR3 protein. This sample has around 590,000 distinct CDR3 sequences; more than 9% occur once, and the top ten carry under 15%. This clonotype was found a few times. As yet, its antigen is unknown. Sample: PBMCs, taken on the day of the yellow fever booster vaccination. The chain couples TRBV6-5 to TRBJ2-5; 12 nucleotides agree with TRBD1. This TCR was sampled from a man younger than 40 who received the YFV17D yellow fever vaccine. CDR3 region: CASSYSGDRGLGETQYF. The CDR3 DNA sequence: TGTGCCAGCAGTTACTCGGGGGACAGGGGGCTTGGGGAGACCCAGTACTTC.